Given below is one T cell receptor beta chain in context. Antigen specificity is unknown. This entry belongs to a study of cytomegalovirus exposure and HLA in healthy donors. Study-level findings and limits: According to a later analysis, most TCR beta chains associated with CMV appeared HLA-restricted.

Sampled while nominally healthy, donors likely had unrecorded immune exposures. 13 Jbeta primers and 60 Vbeta primers were used for the PCR. Libraries were prepared by immunoSEQ multiplex PCR; TCRdb keeps only in-frame clonotypes and omits some of them. The sample has 150,000 to 200,000 clones; around two thirds are singletons. The length of the CDR3 is 17 residues. In germline, CDR1 is SEHNR, CDR2 FQNEAQ (reference sequence). V was pared by 1 base and J by 2 bases, with 9 bases of the junction left unmatched. This TCR was recovered from a man aged 35 to 55 in good health and CMV-seronegative. Sequencing was performed on PBMCs. The chain is built from TRBV7-9 and TRBJ2-7; TRBD1 matches 9 bases. CDR3 loop: CASSLEFWGQGPYEQYF. In nucleotides, the CDR3 is TGTGCCAGCAGCTTAGAGTTTTGGGGACAGGGACCCTACGAGCAGTACTTC.